The 14 T cell receptor beta chains in this list originate from one sample, sequenced in a study of cytomegalovirus exposure and HLA in healthy donors. The data were produced by immunoSEQ multiplex PCR, yet TCRdb's version contains in-frame clones alone and is incomplete. The sample has about 50,000 clones, 88% seen once. What was sequenced was PBMCs. All receptors derive from a woman aged 25 to 45 in good health and CMV-seronegative.

The chain links TRBV19 to TRBJ2-3; 8 positions match TRBD2. Losses at the gene ends were 1 base for V and 4 bases for J; bases not matched to a gene: 4. This CDR3 spans 15 amino acids. From germline, CDR1 is LNHDA and CDR2 SQIVND (reference sequence). CDR3 DNA: TGTGCCAGTAGTATAGGAGGTAGCGGGGCAGATACGCAGTATTTT. Amino acid sequence: CASSIGGSGADTQYF.

The chain employs TRBV28 and TRBJ2-3, with D possibly TRBD2 on 7 matching bases. V lost 2 bases and J lost 4, with 16 bases in between. This CDR3 contains 16 residues. In germline, CDR1 is MDHEN, CDR2 SYDVKM. The chain's CDR3 is CASSLGGAGVSDTQYF. CDR3 DNA sequence: TGTGCCAGCAGTTTAGGGGGGGCGGGAGTTTCAGATACGCAGTATTTT. Looking up the rest from reference TRBV28 and TRBJ2-3 gives the full variable domain: DVKVTQSSRYLVKRTGEKVFLECVQDMDHENMFWYRQDPGLGLRLIYFSYDVKMKEKGDIPEGYSVSREKKERFSLILESASTNQTSMYLCASSLGGAGVSDTQYFGPGTRLTVL.

The gene calls are TRBV18 and TRBJ2-7, with D tentatively TRBD1 (6 bases). The CDR3 has 13 residues. The V end lost 5 bases, the J end lost 1 base, and 9 bases lay between the germline ends. Germline values: CDR1 KGHSH, CDR2 LQKENI. The CDR3 DNA reads as TGTGCCAGCTCATCCGGACAGTCCTACGAGCAGTACTTC. Its protein product is CASSSGQSYEQYF.

The gene calls are TRBV6-4 and TRBJ2-2, with TRBD2 matching over 10 bases. V was clipped by 0 bases and J by 3 bases; unmatched bases: 4. The CDR3 runs 17 residues. Germline values: CDR1 MRHNA, CDR2 SNTAGT. The CDR3 loop is CASSDSGLAGDTGELFF. The DNA of the CDR3 is TGTGCCAGCAGTGACTCCGGGCTAGCGGGAGACACCGGGGAGCTGTTTTTT.

The J gene is TRBJ2-7, the V gene TRBV28; a possible D gene is TRBD2 (6 bases). The CDR3 spans 16 residues. Germline V lookup: CDR1 MDHEN, CDR2 SYDVKM. The V gene lost 1 base and the J gene lost 0 bases, with 13 bases spanning the gap. Written as DNA, the CDR3 is TGTGCCAGCAGTTTATCTGGGCTAGCGAGCTCCTACGAGCAGTACTTC. Translating it yields CASSLSGLASSYEQYF.

The chain has TRBV7-9 and TRBJ2-7; D unresolved. V lost 2 bases and J 3 bases, leaving 14 bases between the germline ends. This CDR3 contains 15 residues. Germline-derived CDR1 and CDR2 are SEHNR and FQNEAQ (reference sequence). The chain's CDR3 is CASSLSGDPRYEQYF. In DNA, the CDR3 is TGTGCCAGCAGCTTATCCGGAGACCCTCGCTACGAGCAGTACTTC. The full variable domain, completed using reference TRBV7-9 and TRBJ2-7, is DTGVSQNPRHKITKRGQNVTFRCDPISEHNRLYWYRQTLGQGPEFLTYFQNEAQLEKSRLLSDRFSAERPKGSFSTLEIQRTEQGDSAMYLCASSLSGDPRYEQYFGPGTRLTVT.

The V gene is TRBV6-4, the J gene TRBJ2-3, with D tentatively TRBD2 (5 bases). Trimming shortened V by 7 bases and J by 3 bases, and 14 bases separated the two germline ends. The CDR3 totals 14 residues. Germline V gene data show CDR1 as MRHNA and CDR2 as SNTAGT. The CDR3 here is CASKRGSETDTQYF. DNA of the CDR3: TGTGCCAGCAAAAGAGGGAGCGAGACAGATACGCAGTATTTT.

With respect to this clone: An end of the junction differs from the germline gene, which may be a read error. Here the CDR3 reads CASSLQGQSYEQYF. The CDR3 DNA is TGCGCCAGCAGCTTACAGGGCCAGAGCTACGAGCAGTACTTC. The V gene is TRBV11-3, the J gene TRBJ2-7; the D gene is possibly TRBD1 (6 bases). The CDR3 covers 14 residues. Germline V CDR1 and CDR2: SGHNT, YENEEA. Using reference TRBV11-3 and TRBJ2-7 for the parts outside the CDR3, the full variable domain is EAGVVQSPRYKIIEKKQPVAFWCNPISGHNTLYWYLQNLGQGPELLIRYENEEAVDDSQLPKDRFSAERLKGVDSTLKIQPAELGDSAVYLCASSLQGQSYEQYFGPGTRLTVT.

This chain uses TRBV4-1 with TRBJ2-7; the match to TRBD2 covers 9 bases. CDR3 length: 17 amino acids. Losses at the gene ends were 2 bases for V and 0 bases for J; bases not matched to a gene: 8. CDR1 and CDR2 (germline): MGHRA, YSYEKL. CDR3 in amino acids: CASSQWTSARSSYEQYF. The CDR3 region has the DNA TGCGCCAGCAGCCAATGGACTAGCGCCAGGAGCTCCTACGAGCAGTACTTC.

The genes are TRBV5-6 and TRBJ1-2; TRBD1 agrees at 7 bases. Per germline, CDR1 SGHDT and CDR2 YYEEEE. V dropped 9 bases and J dropped 0; count of bases not matched to a gene: 8. The length of the CDR3 is 14 residues. CDR3 sequence (DNA): TGTGCCACCACTTTAGACAGGGCTAACTATGGCTACACCTTC. Translating gives CATTLDRANYGYTF.

The rearrangement uses TRBV7-7 and TRBJ2-2; D call uncertain. V was trimmed by 7 bases and J by 6 bases, leaving 9 bases between them. CDR3 size: 12 residues. In germline, CDR1 is SSHAT, CDR2 FNYEAQ (reference sequence). CDR3 sequence: CASTPSAGELFF. The CDR3 nucleotides read TGTGCCAGCACCCCGAGCGCCGGGGAGCTGTTTTTT.

The V call is TRBV29-1, the J call TRBJ2-1; TRBD2 agrees at 7 bases. Germline V gives CDR1 SQVTM, CDR2 ANQGSEA. With V trimmed by 4 bases and J by 10 bases, 7 bases remained unmatched. The CDR3 covers 12 residues. The CDR3 spells CSVGEGGREQFF. In DNA, the CDR3 is TGCAGCGTTGGGGAGGGCGGAAGGGAGCAGTTCTTC.

CDR3 sequence reads: CSVEVLPGEAFF. CDR3 sequence (DNA): TGCAGCGTTGAAGTCCTTCCAGGGGAAGCTTTCTTT. The chain employs TRBV29-1 and TRBJ1-1; D may be TRBD1 (5 bases). Germline V lookup: CDR1 SQVTM, CDR2 ANQGSEA. The V gene lost 1 base and the J gene lost 8 bases, with 11 bases spanning the gap. The CDR3 spans 12 residues.

This chain uses TRBV4-3 with TRBJ1-2, with D uncertain. CDR1 is LGHNA and CDR2 is YSLEER in the germline V gene. The V and J ends lost 0 bases and 2 bases respectively, with 10 bases between them. This CDR3 contains 15 residues. CDR3 in amino acids: CASSQEQSPNYGYTF. DNA of the CDR3: TGCGCCAGCAGCCAAGAACAGTCACCCAACTATGGCTACACCTTC.